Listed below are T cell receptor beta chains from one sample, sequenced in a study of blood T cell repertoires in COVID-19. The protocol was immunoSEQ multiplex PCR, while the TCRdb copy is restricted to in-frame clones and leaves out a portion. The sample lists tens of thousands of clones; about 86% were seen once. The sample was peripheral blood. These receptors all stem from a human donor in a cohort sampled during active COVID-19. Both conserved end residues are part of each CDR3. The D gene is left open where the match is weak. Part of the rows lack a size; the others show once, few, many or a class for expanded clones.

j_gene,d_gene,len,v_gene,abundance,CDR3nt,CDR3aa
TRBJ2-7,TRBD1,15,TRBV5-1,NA,TGCGCCAGCAGCTTAAGGACAGGGGAGGTCAACGAGCAGTACTTC,CASSLRTGEVNEQYF
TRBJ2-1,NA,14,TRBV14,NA,TGTGCCAGCAGTGCGACTAGGGGTTACAATGAGCAGTTCTTC,CASSATRGYNEQFF
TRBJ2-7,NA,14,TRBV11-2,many,TGTGCCAGCAGCTTAGTAGGACAGTCCTACGAGCAGTACTTC,CASSLVGQSYEQYF
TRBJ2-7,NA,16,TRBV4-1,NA,TGCGCCAGCAGCCAAGATGTTAGGGGCCACTCCTACGAGCAGTACTTC,CASSQDVRGHSYEQYF
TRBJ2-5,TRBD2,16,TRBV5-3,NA,TGTGCCAGAAGCCGAAATAGCGGGGGGGTCCAAGAGACCCAGTACTTC,CARSRNSGGVQETQYF
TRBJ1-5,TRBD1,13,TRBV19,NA,TGTGCCAGTAGTATGACAGGGGATGAGCCCCAGCATTTT,CASSMTGDEPQHF
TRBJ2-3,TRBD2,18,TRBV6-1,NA,TGTGCCAGCAGTGCTCCGGGACTAGCGGGGGTGGGGACAGATACGCAGTATTTT,CASSAPGLAGVGTDTQYF
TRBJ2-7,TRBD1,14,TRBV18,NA,TGTGCCAGCTCCCCCGGGACAGGGTTCTACGAGCAGTACTTC,CASSPGTGFYEQYF
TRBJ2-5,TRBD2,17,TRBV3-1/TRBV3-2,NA,TGTGCCAGCAGCCACCGCTCCTTAGCGGGGGGCCTTAGGACCCAGTACTTC,CASSHRSLAGGLRTQYF
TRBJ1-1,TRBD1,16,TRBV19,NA,TGTGCCAGTAGGGTCACAGGGGGTGAGGTGAACACTGAAGCTTTCTTT,CASRVTGGEVNTEAFF
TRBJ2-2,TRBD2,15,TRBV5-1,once,TGCGCCAGCAGCCTGCTAGCGGTGGGTACCGGGGAGCTGTTTTTT,CASSLLAVGTGELFF
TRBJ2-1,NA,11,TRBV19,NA,TGTGCCAGTAGTATCCTGTATGAGCAGTTCTTC,CASSILYEQFF
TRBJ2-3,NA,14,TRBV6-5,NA,TGTGCCAGCAGTTACGCGCGGGGAAGTTCAACGCAGTATTTT,CASSYARGSSTQYF
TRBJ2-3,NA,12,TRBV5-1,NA,TGCGCCAGCAGCTTGGGCGCAGATACGCAGTATTTT,CASSLGADTQYF
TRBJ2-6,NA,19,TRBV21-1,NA,TGTGCCAGCAGCAAGGAAAGAAGGTCGGGGTACTCTGGGGCCAACGTCCTGACTTTC,CASSKERRSGYSGANVLTF
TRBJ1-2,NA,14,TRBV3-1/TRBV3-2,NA,TGTGCCAGCAGCCAAGATCGGGGATCCTATGGCTACACCTTC,CASSQDRGSYGYTF
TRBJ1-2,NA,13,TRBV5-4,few,TGTGCCAGCAGCTTGGGGACAGCATATGGCTACACCTTC,CASSLGTAYGYTF
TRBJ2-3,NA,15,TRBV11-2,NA,TGTGCCAGCAGCTTCGTTAGCGGTAGCACAGATACGCAGTATTTT,CASSFVSGSTDTQYF
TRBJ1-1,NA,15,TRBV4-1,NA,TGCGCCAGCAGCCAAGACAGAAGTATGAACACTGAAGCTTTCTTT,CASSQDRSMNTEAFF
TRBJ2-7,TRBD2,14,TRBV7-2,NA,TGTGCCAGCAGCCCGTTGGGGGGGGTTTACGAGCAGTACTTC,CASSPLGGVYEQYF
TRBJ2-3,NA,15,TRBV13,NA,TGTGCCAGCAGCCCCGGACAGGGAGGGAGAGATACGCAGTATTTT,CASSPGQGGRDTQYF
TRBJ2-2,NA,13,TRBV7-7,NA,TGTGCTAGCAGCTTAGATCAGGGTTCTCGGCTGTTTTTT,CASSLDQGSRLFF
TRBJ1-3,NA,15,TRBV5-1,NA,TGCGCCAGCAGCTTGGAACAGAGCTCTGGAAACACCATATATTTT,CASSLEQSSGNTIYF
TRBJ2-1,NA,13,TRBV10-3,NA,TGTGCCATCAGTGAAGTTTCCAGTAATGAGCAGTTCTTC,CAISEVSSNEQFF
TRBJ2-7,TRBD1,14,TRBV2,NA,TGTGCCAGCAGGATGGACAGGGGGCGACGCGAGCAGTACTTC,CASRMDRGRREQYF
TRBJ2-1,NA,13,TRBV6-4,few,TGTGCCAGCAGTGACACCGCTAGCTCCGAGCAGTTCTTC,CASSDTASSEQFF
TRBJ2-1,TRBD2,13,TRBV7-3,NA,TGTGCCAGCAGCTCCGTAGCGGGGGATGAGCAGTTCTTC,CASSSVAGDEQFF
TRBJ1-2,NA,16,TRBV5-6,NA,TGTGCCAGCAGCTTGAATCCGGTCAGGGGAAACTATGGCTACACCTTC,CASSLNPVRGNYGYTF
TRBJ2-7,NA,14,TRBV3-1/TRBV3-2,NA,TGTGCCAGCAGCCAAGTGCGGTCAGCCTACGAGCAGTACTTC,CASSQVRSAYEQYF
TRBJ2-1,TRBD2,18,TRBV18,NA,TGTGCCAGCTCACCACCAGGACAACTAGCGGGGGGTAACAATGAGCAGTTCTTC,CASSPPGQLAGGNNEQFF
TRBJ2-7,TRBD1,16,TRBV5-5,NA,TGTGCCAGCAGCTACCGGACAGGGTCGAAATCCTACGAGCAGTACTTC,CASSYRTGSKSYEQYF
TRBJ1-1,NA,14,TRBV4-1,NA,TGCGCCAGCAGCCAAACGGGGTTGAACACTGAAGCTTTCTTT,CASSQTGLNTEAFF
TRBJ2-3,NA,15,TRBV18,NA,TGTGCCAGCTCCAACCTAGATGCGGGCACAGATACGCAGTATTTT,CASSNLDAGTDTQYF
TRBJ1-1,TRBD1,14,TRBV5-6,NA,TGTGCCAGCAGCCCCGGGACAGACTACACTGAAGCTTTCTTT,CASSPGTDYTEAFF
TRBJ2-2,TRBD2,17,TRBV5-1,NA,TGCGCCAGCAGCCGGGGACTAGCCGCGCCGATCACCGGGGAGCTGTTTTTT,CASSRGLAAPITGELFF
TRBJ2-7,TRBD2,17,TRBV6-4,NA,TGTGCCAGCAGTGACTCGAGGGAGCGGGGGGGCCAGTGCGAGCAGTACTTC,CASSDSRERGGQCEQYF
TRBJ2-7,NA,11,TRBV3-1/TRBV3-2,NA,TGTGCCAGCAGCCAAGCAGGCGAGCAGTACTTC,CASSQAGEQYF
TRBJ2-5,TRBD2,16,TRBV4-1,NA,TGCGCCAGCAGCCAAGATACGGGAGGCGGGGAAGAGACCCAGTACTTC,CASSQDTGGGEETQYF
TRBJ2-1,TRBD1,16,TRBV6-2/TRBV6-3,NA,TGTGCCAGCAGTTACTCGGAGGGGACAGGGGGGGACGAGCAGTTCTTC,CASSYSEGTGGDEQFF
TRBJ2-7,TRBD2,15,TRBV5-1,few,TGCGCCAGCAGCCTACTCGCGGGGGGCCCTTACGAGCAGTACTTC,CASSLLAGGPYEQYF
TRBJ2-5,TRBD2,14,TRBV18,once,TGTGCCAGCTCACAAGGGAGGGGTGGAGAGACCCAGTACTTC,CASSQGRGGETQYF
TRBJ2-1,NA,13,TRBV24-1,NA,TGTGCCACCAGTGACCATGGACAGAATGAGCAGTTCTTC,CATSDHGQNEQFF
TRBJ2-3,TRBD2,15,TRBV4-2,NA,TGTGCCAGCAGCCAGGGGAGGGAAGTGACAGATACGCAGTATTTT,CASSQGREVTDTQYF
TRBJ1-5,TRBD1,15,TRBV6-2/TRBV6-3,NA,TGTGCCAGCAGCCCCGACAGGGTTTTCAATCAGCCCCAGCATTTT,CASSPDRVFNQPQHF
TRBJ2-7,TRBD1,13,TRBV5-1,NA,TGCGCCAGCAAGCGGACAGGAGGATACGAGCAGTACTTC,CASKRTGGYEQYF
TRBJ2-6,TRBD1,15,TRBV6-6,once,TGTGCCAGCAAAAAACAGGGGTCGGGGGCCAACGTCCTGACTTTC,CASKKQGSGANVLTF
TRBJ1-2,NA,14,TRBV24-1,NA,TGTGCCACCAGTGATTTGCGAGTTAACTATGGCTACACCTTC,CATSDLRVNYGYTF
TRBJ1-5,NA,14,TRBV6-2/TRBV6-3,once,TGTGCCAGCAGCCTCGCTGGGCTCGATCAGCCCCAGCATTTT,CASSLAGLDQPQHF
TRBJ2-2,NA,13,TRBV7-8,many,TGTGCCAGCAGCTTAGCCTGGCCCGGGGAGCTGTTTTTT,CASSLAWPGELFF
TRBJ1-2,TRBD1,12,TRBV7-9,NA,TGTGCCAGCAGCCTTGACAGGGGTGGCTACACCTTC,CASSLDRGGYTF
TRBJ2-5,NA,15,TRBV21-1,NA,TGTGCCAGCAGCAATACGGGACTAGCCTCCGAGACCCAGTACTTC,CASSNTGLASETQYF
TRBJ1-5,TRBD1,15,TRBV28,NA,TGTGCCAGCAGTTCACCGGGACAGGGGGTTCAGCCCCAGCATTTT,CASSSPGQGVQPQHF
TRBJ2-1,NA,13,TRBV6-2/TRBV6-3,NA,TGTGCCAGCAGTTACTCGATAACGGGAGAGCAGTTCTTC,CASSYSITGEQFF
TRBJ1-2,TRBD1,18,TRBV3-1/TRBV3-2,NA,TGTGCCAGCAGCCATGGCGGAGGCGGGACAGGGGCCCTCCATGGCTACACCTTC,CASSHGGGGTGALHGYTF
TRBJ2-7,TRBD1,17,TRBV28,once,TGTGCCAGCAGTCGTCCCGGGACAGGGCCCGGAGCCTACGAGCAGTACTTC,CASSRPGTGPGAYEQYF
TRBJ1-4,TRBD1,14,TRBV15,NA,TGTGCCACCGCGAGGGGGCCAACTAATGAAAAACTGTTTTTT,CATARGPTNEKLFF
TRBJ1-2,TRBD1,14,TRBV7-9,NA,TGTGCCAGCAGCTTAGAGGACAGGGGGAGCGGCTACACCTTC,CASSLEDRGSGYTF
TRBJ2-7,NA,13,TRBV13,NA,TGTGCCAGCAGCTTAGGGAGCTTGCGCGAGCAGTACTTC,CASSLGSLREQYF
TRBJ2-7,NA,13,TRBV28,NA,TGTGCCAGCCTCCGTGGACACTCCTACGAGCAGTACTTC,CASLRGHSYEQYF
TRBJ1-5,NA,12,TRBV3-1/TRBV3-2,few,TGTGCCAGCAGCACAGGGAGCCAGCCCCAGCATTTT,CASSTGSQPQHF